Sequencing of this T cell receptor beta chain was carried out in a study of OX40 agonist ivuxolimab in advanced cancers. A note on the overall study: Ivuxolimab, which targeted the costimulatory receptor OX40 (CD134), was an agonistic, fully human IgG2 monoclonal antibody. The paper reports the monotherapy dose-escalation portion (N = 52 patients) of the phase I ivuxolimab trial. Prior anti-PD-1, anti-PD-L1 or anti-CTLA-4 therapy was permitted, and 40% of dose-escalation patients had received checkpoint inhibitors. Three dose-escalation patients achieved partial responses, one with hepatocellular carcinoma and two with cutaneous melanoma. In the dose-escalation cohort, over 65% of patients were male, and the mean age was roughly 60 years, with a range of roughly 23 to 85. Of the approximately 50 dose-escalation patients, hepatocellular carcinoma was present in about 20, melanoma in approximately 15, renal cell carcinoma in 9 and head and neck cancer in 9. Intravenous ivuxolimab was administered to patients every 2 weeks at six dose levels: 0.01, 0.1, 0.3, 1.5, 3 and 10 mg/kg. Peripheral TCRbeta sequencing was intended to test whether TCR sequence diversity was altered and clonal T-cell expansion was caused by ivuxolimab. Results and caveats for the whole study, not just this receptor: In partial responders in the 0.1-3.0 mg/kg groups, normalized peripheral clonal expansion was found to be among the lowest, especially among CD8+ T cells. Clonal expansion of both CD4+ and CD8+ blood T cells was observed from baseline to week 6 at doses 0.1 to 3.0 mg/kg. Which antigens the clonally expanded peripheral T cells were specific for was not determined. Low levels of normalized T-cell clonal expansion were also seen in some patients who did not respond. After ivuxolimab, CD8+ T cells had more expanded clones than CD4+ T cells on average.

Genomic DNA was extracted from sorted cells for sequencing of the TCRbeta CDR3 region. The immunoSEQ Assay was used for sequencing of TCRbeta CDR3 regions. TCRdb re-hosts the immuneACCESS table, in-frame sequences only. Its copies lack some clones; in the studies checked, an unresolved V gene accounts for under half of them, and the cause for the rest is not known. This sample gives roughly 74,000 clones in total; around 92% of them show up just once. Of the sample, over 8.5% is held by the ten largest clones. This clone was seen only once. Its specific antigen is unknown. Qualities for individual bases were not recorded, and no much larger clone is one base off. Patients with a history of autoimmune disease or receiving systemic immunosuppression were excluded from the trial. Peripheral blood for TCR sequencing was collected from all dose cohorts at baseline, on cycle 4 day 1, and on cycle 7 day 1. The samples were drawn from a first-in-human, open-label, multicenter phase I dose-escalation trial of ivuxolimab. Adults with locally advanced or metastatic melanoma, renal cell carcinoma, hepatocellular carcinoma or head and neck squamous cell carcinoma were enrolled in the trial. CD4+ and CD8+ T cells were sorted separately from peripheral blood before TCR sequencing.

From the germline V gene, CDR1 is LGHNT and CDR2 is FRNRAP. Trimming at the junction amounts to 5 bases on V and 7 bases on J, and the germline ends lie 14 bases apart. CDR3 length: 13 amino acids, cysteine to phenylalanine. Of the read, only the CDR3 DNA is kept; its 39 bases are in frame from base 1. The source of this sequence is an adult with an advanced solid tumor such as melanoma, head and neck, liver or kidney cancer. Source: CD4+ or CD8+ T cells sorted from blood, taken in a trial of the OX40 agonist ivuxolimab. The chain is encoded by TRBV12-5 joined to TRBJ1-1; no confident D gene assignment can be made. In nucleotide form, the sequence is TGTGCTAGTGGTCCGGACGGACCAAATGAAGCTTTCTTT. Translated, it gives CASGPDGPNEAFF.